This T cell receptor beta chain was identified during a study of technical replicates of blood from a handful of donors. Profiled with immunoSEQ multiplex PCR; TCRdb holds only in-frame clones, not every one. The sample contains 60,000 to 85,000 clones, about 94% of which appear only once. This TCR came from a human donor in good health. Sequenced sample: T cells isolated from PBMCs.

In DNA form, the CDR3 reads TGTGCCTGGAGCCGAGGTAATGAGCAGTTCTTC. Its protein product is CAWSRGNEQFF. The chain employs TRBV30 and TRBJ2-1; D gene unclear. The germline V gene has CDR1 GTSNPN and CDR2 SVGIG (reference sequence). CDR3 size: 11 residues. The V end lost 3 bases, the J end lost 7 bases, and 7 bases lay between the germline ends.